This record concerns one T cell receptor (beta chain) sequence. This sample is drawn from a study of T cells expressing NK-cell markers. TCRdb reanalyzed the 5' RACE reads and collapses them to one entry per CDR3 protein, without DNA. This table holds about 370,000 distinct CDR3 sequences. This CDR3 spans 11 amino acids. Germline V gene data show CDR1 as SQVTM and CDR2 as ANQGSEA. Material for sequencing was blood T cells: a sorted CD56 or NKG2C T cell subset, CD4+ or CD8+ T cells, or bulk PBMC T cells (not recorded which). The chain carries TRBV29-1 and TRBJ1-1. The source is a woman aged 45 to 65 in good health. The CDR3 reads CSVAEFAEAFF.